This T cell receptor (beta chain) was retrieved from a study of T cells in Graves' hyperthyroidism and ophthalmopathy. This clonotype was observed once. The antigen is undetermined. Study-wide results and caveats: A model of 13 V-J features distinguished ophthalmopathy from stable hyperthyroidism. The model made its ophthalmopathy prediction, and onset followed a median approximately 7 months later.

RNA transcripts gave rise to amplified TCR beta CDR3 regions. First-round RT-PCR targeting the TCR CDR3 was performed with the HTBI primer set. TCRdb passed the multiplex PCR reads through MiXCR, listing each CDR3 protein once. Of around 700,000 distinct CDR3 sequences in the sample, roughly 32% were seen once. CDR3 size: 15 residues. Germline CDR1 reads MNHNY; CDR2 reads SVGAGI (reference sequence). Trimming removed 5 bases from V and 5 bases from J, with 16 bases in between. This TCR was sampled from a woman aged 35 to 49 with Graves' hyperthyroidism. This sequence joins TRBV6-6 and TRBJ1-5; perhaps TRBD1 as D (6 bases). Sequencing used blood. This chain's CDR3 is CASSLTGYVDQPQHF. DNA of the CDR3: TGTGCCAGCAGTCTAACAGGGTATGTCGATCAGCCCCAGCATTTT.